This T cell receptor beta chain emerged from a study of blood T cells in healthy people across ages. The ends were cut back, 3 bases at V and 2 bases at J, with 12 bases in the middle. The CDR3 covers 15 residues. Germline values: CDR1 SGDLS, CDR2 YYNGEE. Combining a sample-barcoded 5' primer with a J-beta primer mix, a second PCR ran for about 6 to 11 cycles. One entry per CDR3 protein results from TCRdb running MiXCR on the 5' RACE reads. The data contain about 400,000 distinct CDR3 sequences, about 52% of them singletons. The origin of this receptor is a man aged 55 to 70 in good health. This chain joins TRBV9 and TRBJ2-1; D is uncertain. Sequenced: blood. CDR3 protein: CASSAVTSTYNEQFF. For the CDR3, the DNA is TGTGCCAGCAGCGCAGTTACATCTACCTACAATGAGCAGTTCTTC.